This T cell receptor (beta chain) emerged from a study of CD8 T cells in Susac syndrome. RNA, at about 0.5 to 1 ug, was reverse transcribed with random hexamers. MiXCR, applied by TCRdb to the immunoSEQ multiplex PCR reads, yields one record per CDR3 protein. The table lists fewer than 85,000 distinct CDR3 sequences, less than 95% of them singletons, with approximately 0.49% in the top ten. There are 14 residues in the CDR3. Germline CDR1 SGHRS, CDR2 YFSETQ. V gave up 0 bases and J gave up 2 bases, with 7 bases separating them. The sequence was obtained from a human donor with Susac syndrome. Input material: CD8+ T cells from PBMCs. This rearrangement joins TRBV5-1 to TRBJ2-3; no clear D. For the CDR3, the DNA is TGCGCCAGCAGCTTGGAAACCCTCACAGATACGCAGTATTTT. Translated, it gives CASSLETLTDTQYF. Full variable domain (outside the CDR3, taken from reference TRBV5-1 and TRBJ2-3): KAGVTQTPRYLIKTRGQQVTLSCSPISGHRSVSWYQQTPGQGLQFLFEYFSETQRNKGNFPGRFSGRQFSNSRSEMNVSTLELGDSALYLCASSLETLTDTQYFGPGTRLTVL.